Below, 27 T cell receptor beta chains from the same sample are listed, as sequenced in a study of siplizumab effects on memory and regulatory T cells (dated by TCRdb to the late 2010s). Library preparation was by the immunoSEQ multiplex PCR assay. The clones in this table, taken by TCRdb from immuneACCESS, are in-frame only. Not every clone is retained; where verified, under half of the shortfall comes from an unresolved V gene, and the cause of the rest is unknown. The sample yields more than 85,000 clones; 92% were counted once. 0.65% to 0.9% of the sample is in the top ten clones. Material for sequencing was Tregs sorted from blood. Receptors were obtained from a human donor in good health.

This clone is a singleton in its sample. For the CDR3, the DNA is TGTGCCAGCAGCGCGCAAGGGGACATCTACGAGCAGTACTTC. This gives the protein CASSAQGDIYEQYF. The V call is TRBV5-4, the J call TRBJ2-7, with a possible D match to TRBD1 (6 bases). Germline CDR1 is SGHNT and CDR2 is YYREEE (reference sequence). With 4 bases removed from V and 3 bases from J, the gap between germline ends came to 14 bases. This CDR3 has 14 amino acids.

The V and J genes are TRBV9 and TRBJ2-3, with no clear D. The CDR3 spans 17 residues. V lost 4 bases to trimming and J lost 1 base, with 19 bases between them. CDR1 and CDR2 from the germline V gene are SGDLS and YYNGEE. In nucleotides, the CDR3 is TGTGCCAGCAGCTCCCGGCTGGCACCCATGGGCACAGATACGCAGTATTTT. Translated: CASSSRLAPMGTDTQYF.

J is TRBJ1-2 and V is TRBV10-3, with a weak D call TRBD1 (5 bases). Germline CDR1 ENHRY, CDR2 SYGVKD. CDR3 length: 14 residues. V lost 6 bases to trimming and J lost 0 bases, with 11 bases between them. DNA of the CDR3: TGTGCCATCAGCGGGGGACTGACTAACTATGGCTACACCTTC. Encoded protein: CAISGGLTNYGYTF.

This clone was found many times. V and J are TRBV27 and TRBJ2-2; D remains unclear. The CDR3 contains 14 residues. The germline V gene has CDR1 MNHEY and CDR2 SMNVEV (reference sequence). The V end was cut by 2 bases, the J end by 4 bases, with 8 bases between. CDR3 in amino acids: CASSLGVVTGELFF. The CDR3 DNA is TGTGCCAGCAGTTTAGGGGTCGTCACCGGGGAGCTGTTTTTT.

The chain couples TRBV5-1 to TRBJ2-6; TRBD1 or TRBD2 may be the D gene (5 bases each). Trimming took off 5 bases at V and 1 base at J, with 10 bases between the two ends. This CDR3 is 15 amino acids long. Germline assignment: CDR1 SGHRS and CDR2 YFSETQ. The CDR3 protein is CASRGDASGANVLTF. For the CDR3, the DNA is TGCGCCAGCAGGGGGGATGCGTCTGGGGCCAACGTCCTGACTTTC.

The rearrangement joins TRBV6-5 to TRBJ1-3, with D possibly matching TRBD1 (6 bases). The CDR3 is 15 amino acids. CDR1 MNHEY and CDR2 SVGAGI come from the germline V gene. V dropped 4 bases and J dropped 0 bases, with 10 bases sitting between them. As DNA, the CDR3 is TGTGCCAGCAGTTCTGGACAGATCTCTGGAAACACCATATATTTT. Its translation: CASSSGQISGNTIYF.

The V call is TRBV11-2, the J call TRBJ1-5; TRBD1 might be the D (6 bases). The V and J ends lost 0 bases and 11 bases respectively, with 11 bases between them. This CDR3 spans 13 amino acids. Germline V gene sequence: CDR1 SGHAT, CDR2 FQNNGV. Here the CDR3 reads CASSLEGGLTQHF. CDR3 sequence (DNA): TGTGCCAGCAGCTTAGAGGGGGGCCTCACCCAGCATTTT. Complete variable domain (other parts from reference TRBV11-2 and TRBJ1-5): EAGVAQSPRYKIIEKRQSVAFWCNPISGHATLYWYQQILGQGPKLLIQFQNNGVVDDSQLPKDRFSAERLKGVDSTLKIQPAKLEDSAVYLCASSLEGGLTQHFGDGTRLSIL.

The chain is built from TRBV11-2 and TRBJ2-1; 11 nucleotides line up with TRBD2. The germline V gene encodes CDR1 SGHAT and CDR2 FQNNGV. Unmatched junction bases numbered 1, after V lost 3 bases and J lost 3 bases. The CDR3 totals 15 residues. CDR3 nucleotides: TGTGCCAGCAGCTTGACTAGCGGGGTCTACAATGAGCAGTTCTTC. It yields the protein CASSLTSGVYNEQFF. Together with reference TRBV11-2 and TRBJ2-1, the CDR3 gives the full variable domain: EAGVAQSPRYKIIEKRQSVAFWCNPISGHATLYWYQQILGQGPKLLIQFQNNGVVDDSQLPKDRFSAERLKGVDSTLKIQPAKLEDSAVYLCASSLTSGVYNEQFFGPGTRLTVL.

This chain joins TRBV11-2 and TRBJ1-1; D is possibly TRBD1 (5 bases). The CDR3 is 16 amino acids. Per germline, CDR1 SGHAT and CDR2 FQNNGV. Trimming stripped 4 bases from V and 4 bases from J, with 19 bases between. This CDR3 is CASSYESGPLGTEAFF. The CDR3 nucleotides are TGTGCCAGCAGCTACGAATCAGGGCCACTGGGCACTGAAGCTTTCTTT.

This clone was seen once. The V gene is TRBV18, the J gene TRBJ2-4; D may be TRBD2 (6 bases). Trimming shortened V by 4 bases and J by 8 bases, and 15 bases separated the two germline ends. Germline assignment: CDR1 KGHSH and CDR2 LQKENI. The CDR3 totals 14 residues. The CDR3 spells CASSRPNPGDIQYF. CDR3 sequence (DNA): TGTGCCAGCTCACGGCCTAACCCGGGGGACATTCAGTACTTC.

CDR3: CASSPGQTSRETQYF. DNA of the CDR3: TGTGCCAGCTCCCCAGGACAGACCTCCAGAGAGACCCAGTACTTC. V is TRBV18 and J is TRBJ2-5; D possibly corresponds to TRBD1 (6 bases). Between the trimmed V and J ends, which lost 6 bases and 4 bases, there was a span of 18 bases. This CDR3 comprises 15 residues. Looked up from germline, CDR1 is KGHSH and CDR2 is LQKENI.

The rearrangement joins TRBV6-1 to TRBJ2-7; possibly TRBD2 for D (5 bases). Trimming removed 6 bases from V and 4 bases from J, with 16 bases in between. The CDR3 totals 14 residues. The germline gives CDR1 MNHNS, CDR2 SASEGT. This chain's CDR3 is CASRSDGETYEQYF. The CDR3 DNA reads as TGTGCCAGCAGATCGGACGGGGAAACTTACGAGCAGTACTTC.

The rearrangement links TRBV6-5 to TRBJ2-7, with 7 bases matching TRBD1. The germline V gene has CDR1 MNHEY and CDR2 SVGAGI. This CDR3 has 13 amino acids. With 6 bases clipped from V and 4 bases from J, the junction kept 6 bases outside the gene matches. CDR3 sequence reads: CASRETGIYEQYF. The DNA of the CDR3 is TGTGCCAGCAGGGAGACAGGGATTTACGAGCAGTACTTC.

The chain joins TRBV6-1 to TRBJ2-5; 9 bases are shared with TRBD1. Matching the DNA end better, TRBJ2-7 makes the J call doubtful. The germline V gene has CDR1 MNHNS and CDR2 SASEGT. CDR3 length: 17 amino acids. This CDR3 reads CASSEAVQGAFSYEQYF. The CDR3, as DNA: TGTGCCAGCAGTGAAGCGGTACAGGGGGCTTTCTCCTACGAGCAGTACTTC.

CDR3 nucleotide sequence: TGCAGCGTACACATTGTAGAGACCCAGTACTTC. Protein sequence: CSVHIVETQYF. The chain carries TRBV29-1 and TRBJ2-5, with D unresolved. The CDR3 is made up of 11 amino acids. Deletions cut 6 bases from V and 4 bases from J, with 9 bases between. Germline V gene data show CDR1 as SQVTM and CDR2 as ANQGSEA.

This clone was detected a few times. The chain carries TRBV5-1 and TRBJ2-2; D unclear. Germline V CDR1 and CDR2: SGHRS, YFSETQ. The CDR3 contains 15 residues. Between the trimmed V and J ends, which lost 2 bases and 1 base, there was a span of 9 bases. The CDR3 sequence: CASSFATLNTGELFF. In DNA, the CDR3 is TGCGCCAGCAGCTTCGCGACACTGAACACCGGGGAGCTGTTTTTT.

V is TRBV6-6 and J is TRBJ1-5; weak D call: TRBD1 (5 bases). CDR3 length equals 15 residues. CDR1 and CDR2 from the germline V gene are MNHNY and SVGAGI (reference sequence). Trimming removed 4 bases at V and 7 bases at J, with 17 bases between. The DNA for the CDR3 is TGTGCCAGCAGTTCCCGGAGGGAGGGGAGGCAGCCCCAGCATTTT. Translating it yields CASSSRREGRQPQHF.

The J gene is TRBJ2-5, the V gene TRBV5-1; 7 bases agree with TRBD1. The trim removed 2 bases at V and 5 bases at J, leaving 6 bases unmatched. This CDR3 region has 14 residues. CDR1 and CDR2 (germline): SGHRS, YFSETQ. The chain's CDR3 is CASSFGQVRETQYF. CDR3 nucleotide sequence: TGCGCCAGCAGCTTTGGACAGGTTCGGGAGACCCAGTACTTC.

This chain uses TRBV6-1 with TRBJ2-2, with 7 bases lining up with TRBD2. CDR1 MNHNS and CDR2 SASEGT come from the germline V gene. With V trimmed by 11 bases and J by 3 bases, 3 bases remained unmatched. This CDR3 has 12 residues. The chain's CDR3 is CAQAGYTGELFF. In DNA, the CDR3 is TGTGCCCAAGCGGGATACACCGGGGAGCTGTTTTTT.

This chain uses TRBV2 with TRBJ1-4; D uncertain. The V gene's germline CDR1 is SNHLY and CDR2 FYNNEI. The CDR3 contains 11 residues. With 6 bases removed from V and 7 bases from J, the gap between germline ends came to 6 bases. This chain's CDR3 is CASRVGEKLFF. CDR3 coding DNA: TGTGCCAGCAGGGTTGGTGAAAAACTGTTTTTT. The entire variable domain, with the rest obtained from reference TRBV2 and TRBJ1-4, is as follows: EPEVTQTPSHQVTQMGQEVILRCVPISNHLYFYWYRQILGQKVEFLVSFYNNEISEKSEIFDDQFSVERPDGSNFTLKIRSTKLEDSAMYFCASRVGEKLFFGSGTQLSVL.

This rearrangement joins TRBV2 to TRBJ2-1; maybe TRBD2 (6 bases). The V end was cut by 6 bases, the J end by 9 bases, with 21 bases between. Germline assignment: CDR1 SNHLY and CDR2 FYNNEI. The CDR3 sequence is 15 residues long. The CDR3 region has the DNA TGTGCCAGCAGGGGAGAAAGGGGACTCCCACGTGAGCAGTTCTTC. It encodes CASRGERGLPREQFF.

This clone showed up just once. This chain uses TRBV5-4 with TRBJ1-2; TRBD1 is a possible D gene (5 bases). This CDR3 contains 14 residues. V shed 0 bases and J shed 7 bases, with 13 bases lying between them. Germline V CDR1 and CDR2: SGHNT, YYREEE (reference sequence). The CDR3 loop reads CASSLVGGRGGYTF. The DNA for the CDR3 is TGTGCCAGCAGCTTGGTTGGGGGGAGAGGTGGCTACACCTTC.

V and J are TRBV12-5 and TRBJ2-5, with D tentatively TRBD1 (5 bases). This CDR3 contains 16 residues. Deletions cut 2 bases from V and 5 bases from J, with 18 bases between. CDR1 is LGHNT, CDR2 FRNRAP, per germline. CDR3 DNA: TGTGCTAGTGGTTTGTCCCACCGCAGGGATGGTGAGACCCAGTACTTC. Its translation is CASGLSHRRDGETQYF.

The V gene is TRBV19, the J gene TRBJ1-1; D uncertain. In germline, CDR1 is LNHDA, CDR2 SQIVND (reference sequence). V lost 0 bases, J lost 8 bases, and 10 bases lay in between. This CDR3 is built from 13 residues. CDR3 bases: TGTGCCAGTAGTATAGAGGGCGGAATGGAAGCTTTCTTT. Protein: CASSIEGGMEAFF.

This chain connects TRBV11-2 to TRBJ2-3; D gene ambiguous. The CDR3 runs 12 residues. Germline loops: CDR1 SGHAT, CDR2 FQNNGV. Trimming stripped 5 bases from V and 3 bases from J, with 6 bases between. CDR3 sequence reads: CASSRPTDTQYF. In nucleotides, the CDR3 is TGTGCCAGCAGCCGTCCGACAGATACGCAGTATTTT.

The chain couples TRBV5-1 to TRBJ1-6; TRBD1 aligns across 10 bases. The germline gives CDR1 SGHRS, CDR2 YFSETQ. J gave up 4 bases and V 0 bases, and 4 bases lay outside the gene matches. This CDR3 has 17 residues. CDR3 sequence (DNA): TGCGCCAGCAGCTTGGAGGACAGGGGGTATTATAATTCACCCCTCCACTTT. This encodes CASSLEDRGYYNSPLHF.

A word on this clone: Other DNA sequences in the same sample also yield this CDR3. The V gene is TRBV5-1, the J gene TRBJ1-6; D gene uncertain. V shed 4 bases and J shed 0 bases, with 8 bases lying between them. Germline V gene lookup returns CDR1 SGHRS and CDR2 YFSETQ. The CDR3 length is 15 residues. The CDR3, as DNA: TGCGCCAGCAGCCGCCAGAGCTCCTATAATTCACCCCTCCACTTT. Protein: CASSRQSSYNSPLHF.